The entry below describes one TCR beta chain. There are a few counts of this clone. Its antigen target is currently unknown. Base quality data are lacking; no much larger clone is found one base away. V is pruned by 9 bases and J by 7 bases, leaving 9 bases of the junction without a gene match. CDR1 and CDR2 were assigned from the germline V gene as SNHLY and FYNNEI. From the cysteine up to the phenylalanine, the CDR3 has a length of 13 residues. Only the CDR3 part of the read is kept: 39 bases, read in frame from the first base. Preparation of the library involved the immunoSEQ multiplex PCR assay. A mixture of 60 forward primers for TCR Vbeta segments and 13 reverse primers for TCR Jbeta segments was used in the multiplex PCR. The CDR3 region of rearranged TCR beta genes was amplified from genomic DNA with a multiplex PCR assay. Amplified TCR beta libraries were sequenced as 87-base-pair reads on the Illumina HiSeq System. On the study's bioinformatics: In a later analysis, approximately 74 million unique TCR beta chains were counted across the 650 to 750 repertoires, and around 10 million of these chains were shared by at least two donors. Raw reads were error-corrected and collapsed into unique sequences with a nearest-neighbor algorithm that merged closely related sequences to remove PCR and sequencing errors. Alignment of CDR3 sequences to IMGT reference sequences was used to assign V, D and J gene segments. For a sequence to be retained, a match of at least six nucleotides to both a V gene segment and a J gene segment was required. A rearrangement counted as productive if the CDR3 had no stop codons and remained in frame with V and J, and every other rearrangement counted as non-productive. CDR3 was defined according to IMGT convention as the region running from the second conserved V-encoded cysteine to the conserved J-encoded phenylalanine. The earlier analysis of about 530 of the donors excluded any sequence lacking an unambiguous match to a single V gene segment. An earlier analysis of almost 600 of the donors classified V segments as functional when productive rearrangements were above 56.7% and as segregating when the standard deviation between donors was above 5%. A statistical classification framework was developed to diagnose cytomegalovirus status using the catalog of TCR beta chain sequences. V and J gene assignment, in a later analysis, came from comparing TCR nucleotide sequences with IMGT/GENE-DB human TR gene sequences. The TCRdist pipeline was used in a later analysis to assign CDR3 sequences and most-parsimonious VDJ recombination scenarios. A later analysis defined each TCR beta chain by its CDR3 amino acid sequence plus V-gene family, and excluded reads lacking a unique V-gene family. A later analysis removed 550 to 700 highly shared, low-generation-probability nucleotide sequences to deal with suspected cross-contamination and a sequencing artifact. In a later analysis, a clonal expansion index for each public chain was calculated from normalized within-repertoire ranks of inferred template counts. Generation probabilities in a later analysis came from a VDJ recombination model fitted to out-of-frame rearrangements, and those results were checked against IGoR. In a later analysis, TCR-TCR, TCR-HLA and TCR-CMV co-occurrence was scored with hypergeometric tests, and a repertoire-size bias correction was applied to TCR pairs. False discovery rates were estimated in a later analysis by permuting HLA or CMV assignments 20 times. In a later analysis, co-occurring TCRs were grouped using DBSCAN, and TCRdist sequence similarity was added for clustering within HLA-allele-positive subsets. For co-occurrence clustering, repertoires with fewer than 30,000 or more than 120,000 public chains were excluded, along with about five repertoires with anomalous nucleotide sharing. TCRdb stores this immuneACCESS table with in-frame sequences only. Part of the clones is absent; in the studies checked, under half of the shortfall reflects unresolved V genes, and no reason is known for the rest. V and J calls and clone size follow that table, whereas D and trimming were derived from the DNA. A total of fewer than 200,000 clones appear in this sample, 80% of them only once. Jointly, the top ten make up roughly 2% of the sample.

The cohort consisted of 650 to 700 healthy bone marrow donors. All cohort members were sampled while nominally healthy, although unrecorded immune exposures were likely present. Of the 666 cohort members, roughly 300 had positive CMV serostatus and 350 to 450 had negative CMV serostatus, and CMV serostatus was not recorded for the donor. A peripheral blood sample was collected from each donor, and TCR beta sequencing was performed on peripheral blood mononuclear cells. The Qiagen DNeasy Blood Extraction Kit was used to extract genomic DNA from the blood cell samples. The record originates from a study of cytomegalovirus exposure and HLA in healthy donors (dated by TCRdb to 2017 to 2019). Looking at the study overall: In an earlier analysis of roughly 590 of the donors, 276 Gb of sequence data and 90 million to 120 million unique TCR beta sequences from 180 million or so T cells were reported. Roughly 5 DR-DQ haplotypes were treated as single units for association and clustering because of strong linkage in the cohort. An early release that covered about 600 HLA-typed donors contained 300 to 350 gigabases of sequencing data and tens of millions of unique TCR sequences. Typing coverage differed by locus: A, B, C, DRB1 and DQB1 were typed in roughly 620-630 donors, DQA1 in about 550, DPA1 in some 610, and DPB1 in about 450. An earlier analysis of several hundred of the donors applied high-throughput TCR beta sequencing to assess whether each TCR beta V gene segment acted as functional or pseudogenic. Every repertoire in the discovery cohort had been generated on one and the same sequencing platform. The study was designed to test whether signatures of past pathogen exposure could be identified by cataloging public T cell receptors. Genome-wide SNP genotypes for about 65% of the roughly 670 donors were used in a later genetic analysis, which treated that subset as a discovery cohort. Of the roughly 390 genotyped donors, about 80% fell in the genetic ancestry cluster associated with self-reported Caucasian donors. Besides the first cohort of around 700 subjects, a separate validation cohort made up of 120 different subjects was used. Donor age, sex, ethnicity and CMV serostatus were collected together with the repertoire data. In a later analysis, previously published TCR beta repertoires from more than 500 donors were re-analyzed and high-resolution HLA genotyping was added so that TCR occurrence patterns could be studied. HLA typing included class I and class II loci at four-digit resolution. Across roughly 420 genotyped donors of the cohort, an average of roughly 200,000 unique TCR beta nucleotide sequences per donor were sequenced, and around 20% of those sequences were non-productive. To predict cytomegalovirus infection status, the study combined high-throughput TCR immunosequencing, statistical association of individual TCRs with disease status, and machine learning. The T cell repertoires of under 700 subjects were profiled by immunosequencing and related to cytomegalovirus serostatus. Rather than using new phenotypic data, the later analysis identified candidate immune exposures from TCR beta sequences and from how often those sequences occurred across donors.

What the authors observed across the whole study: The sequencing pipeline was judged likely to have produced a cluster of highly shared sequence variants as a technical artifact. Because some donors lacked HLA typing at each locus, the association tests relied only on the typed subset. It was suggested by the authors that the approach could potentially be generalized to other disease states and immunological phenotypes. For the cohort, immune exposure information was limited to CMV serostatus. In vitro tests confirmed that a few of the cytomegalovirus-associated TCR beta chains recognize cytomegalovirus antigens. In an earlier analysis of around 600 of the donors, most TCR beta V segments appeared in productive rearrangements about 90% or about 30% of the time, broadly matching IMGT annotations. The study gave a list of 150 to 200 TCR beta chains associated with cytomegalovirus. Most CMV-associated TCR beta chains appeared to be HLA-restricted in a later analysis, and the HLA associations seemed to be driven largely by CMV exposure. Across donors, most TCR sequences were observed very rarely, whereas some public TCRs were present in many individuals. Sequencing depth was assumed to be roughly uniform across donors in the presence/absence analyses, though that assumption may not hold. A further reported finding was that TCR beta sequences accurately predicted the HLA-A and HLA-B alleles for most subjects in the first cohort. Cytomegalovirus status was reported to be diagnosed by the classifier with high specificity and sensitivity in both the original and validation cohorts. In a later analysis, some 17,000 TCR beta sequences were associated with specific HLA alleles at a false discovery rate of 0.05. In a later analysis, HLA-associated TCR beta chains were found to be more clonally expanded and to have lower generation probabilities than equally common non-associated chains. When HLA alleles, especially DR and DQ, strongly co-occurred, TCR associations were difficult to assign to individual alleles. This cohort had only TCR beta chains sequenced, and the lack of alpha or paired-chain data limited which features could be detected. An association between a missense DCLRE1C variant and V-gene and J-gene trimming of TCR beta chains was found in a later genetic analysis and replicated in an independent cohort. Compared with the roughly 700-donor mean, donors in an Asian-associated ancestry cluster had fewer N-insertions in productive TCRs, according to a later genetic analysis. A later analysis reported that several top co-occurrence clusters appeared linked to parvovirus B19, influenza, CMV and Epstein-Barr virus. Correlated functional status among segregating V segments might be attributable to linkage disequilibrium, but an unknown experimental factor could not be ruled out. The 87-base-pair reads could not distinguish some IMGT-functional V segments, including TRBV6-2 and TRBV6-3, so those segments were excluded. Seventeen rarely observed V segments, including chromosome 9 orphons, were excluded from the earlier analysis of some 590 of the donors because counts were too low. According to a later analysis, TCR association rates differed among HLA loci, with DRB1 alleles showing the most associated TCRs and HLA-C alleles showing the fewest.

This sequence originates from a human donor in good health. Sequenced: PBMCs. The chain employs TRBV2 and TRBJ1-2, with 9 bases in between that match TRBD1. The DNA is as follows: TGTGCCAGTAGGGACAGGGAGGTTGGTGGCTACACCTTC. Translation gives CASRDREVGGYTF.